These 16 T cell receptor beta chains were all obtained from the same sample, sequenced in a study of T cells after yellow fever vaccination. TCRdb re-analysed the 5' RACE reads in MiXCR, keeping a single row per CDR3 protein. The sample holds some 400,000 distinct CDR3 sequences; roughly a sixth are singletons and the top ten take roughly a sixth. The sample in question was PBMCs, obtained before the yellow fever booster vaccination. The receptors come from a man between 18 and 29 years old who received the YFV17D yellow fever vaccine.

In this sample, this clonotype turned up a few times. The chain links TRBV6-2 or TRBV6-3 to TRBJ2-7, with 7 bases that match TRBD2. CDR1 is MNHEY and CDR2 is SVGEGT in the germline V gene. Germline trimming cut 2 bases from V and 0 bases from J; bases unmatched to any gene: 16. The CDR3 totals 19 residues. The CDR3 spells CASSYAKDAVGRSSYEQYV. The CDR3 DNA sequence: TGTGCCAGCAGTTACGCTAAAGATGCGGTCGGGAGGAGCTCCTACGAGCAGTACGTC.

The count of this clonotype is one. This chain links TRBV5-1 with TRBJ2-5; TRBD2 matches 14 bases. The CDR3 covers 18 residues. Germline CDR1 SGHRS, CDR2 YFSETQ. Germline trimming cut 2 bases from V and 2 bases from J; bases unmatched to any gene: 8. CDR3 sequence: CASSFAGTSGGGQETQYF. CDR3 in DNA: TGCGCCAGCAGCTTTGCCGGGACTAGCGGGGGAGGACAAGAGACCCAGTACTTC.

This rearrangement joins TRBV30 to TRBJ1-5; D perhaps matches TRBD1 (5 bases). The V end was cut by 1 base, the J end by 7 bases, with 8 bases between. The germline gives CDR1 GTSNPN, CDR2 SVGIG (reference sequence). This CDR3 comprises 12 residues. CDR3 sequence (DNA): TGTGCCTGGAGTGGGGGCAGCCAGCCCCAGCATTTT. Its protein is CAWSGGSQPQHF.

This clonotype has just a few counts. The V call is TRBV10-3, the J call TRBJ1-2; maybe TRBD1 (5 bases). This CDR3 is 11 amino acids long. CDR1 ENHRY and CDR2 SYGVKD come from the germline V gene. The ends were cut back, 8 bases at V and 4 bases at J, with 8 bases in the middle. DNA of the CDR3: TGTGCCATCTCCCAGGGCTATGGCTACACCTTC. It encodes CAISQGYGYTF.

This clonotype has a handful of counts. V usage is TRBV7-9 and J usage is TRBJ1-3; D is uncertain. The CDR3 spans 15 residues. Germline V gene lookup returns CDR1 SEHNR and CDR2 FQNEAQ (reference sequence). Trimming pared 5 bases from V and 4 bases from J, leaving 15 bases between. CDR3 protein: CASSGPLEPGNTIYF. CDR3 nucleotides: TGTGCCAGCAGCGGCCCGCTAGAGCCAGGAAACACCATATATTTT.

The chain's CDR3 is CATSRAETAPQGYTF. The CDR3 DNA sequence: TGTGCCACCAGCAGAGCGGAGACGGCCCCTCAGGGCTACACCTTC. This sequence joins TRBV15 and TRBJ1-2; D is unresolved. The germline gives CDR1 LNHNV, CDR2 YYDKDF (reference sequence). The CDR3 is made up of 15 amino acids. Trimming took 1 base from V and 8 from J, leaving 17 bases between them.

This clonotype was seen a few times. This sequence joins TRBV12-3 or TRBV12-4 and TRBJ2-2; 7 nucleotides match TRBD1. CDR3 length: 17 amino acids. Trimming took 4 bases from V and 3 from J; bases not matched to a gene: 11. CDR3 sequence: CASSSLPGQPYTGELFF. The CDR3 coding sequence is TGTGCCAGCAGTTCCCTCCCGGGACAGCCATACACCGGGGAGCTGTTTTTT.

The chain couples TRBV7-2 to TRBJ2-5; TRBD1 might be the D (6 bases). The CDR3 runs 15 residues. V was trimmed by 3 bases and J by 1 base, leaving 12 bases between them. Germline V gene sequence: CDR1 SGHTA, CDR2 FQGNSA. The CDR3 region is CASSFSGGLQETQYF. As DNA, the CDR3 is TGTGCCAGCAGCTTTAGTGGGGGCCTCCAAGAGACCCAGTACTTC.

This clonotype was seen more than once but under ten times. The CDR3 sequence is CASKRGTDSEQFF. CDR3 in DNA: TGTGCCAGCAAGCGGGGGACTGACAGTGAGCAGTTCTTC. The chain joins TRBV2 to TRBJ2-1, with 8 bases matching TRBD2. The CDR3 covers 13 residues. CDR1 and CDR2 (germline): SNHLY, FYNNEI. J gave up 9 bases and V 7 bases, and 8 bases lay outside the gene matches.

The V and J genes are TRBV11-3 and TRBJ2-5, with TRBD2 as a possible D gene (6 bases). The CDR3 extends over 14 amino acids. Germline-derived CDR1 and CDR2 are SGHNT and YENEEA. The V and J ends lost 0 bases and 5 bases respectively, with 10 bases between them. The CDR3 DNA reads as TGTGCCAGCAGCTTAGACGGAGGGGTTGAGACCCAGTACTTC. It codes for CASSLDGGVETQYF.

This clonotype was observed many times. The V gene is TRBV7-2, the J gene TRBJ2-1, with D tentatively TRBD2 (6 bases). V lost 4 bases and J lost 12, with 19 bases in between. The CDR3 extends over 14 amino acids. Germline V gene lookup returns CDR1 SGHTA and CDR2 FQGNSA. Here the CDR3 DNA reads TGTGCCAGCAGCTCTCAGGAGGGGAGGTCGGCGCAGTTCTTC. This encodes CASSSQEGRSAQFF.

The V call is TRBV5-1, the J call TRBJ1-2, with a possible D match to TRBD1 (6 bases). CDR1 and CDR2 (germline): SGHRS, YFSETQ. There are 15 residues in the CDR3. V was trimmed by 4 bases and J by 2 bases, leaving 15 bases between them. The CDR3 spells CASSTALTGNYGYTF. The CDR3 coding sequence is TGCGCCAGCAGCACCGCCTTAACAGGGAACTATGGCTACACCTTC.

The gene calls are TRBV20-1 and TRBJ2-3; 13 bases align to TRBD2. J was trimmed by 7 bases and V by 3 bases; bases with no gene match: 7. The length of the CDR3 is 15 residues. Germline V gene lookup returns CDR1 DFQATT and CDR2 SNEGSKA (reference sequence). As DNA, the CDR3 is TGCAGTGCTAGGGGGACTAGCGGGGCAGTAAATACGCAGTATTTT. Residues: CSARGTSGAVNTQYF.

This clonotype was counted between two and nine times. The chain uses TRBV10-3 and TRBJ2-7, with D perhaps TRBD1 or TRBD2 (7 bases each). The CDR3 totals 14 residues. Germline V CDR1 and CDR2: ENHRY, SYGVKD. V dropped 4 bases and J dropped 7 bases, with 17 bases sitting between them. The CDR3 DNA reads TGTGCCATCAGTGGCAGGCCAGGGGGGGATGAGCAGTACGTC. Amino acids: CAISGRPGGDEQYV.

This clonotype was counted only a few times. Here the CDR3 DNA reads TGTGCCATCAGTGAGTCAATTCCGGGACAGGGGTATTCGACCCTCCACTTT. This translates into CAISESIPGQGYSTLHF. V gene TRBV10-3 combines with J gene TRBJ1-6; TRBD1 matches 10 bases. V lost 0 bases to trimming and J lost 14 bases; unmatched junction nucleotides: 13. Germline CDR1 and CDR2: ENHRY and SYGVKD. The CDR3 has 17 amino acids.

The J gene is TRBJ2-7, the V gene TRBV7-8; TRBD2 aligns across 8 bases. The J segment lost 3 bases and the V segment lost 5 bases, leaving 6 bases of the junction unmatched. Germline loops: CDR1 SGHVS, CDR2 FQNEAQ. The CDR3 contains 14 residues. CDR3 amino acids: CASSPERGSYEQYF. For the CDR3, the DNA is TGTGCCAGCAGCCCCGAGCGGGGGAGCTACGAGCAGTACTTC.